The sequence of this T cell receptor (beta chain) was determined in a study of T cell responses to AZD1222 COVID-19 vaccine. Study overall: The analysis combined second doses at about 4 or about 12 weeks. Whole-study results and caveats: Repertoire sampling happened only post peak T cell response. There were mostly white British donors and more females than males, and clonal diversity was possibly underestimated.

To note about this clone: Antigen: not known.

Using immunoSEQ multiplex PCR, the repertoire was profiled, and TCRdb retains in-frame clones only, with some absent. The profile shows under 85,000 clones, 88% of them singletons. CDR1 is SGHNT, CDR2 YYREEE, per germline (reference sequence). CDR3 size: 16 residues. V lost 3 bases, J lost 0 bases, and 15 bases lay in between. This sequence originates from an adult in good health. This specimen consisted of peripheral blood, obtained on day 0 of AZD1222 vaccination. V gene TRBV5-4 combines with J gene TRBJ1-1, with a weak D call TRBD1 (5 bases). DNA for the CDR3: TGTGCCAGCAGCTCAGGGAAGGGAACTTTGAACACTGAAGCTTTCTTT. Its protein is CASSSGKGTLNTEAFF.